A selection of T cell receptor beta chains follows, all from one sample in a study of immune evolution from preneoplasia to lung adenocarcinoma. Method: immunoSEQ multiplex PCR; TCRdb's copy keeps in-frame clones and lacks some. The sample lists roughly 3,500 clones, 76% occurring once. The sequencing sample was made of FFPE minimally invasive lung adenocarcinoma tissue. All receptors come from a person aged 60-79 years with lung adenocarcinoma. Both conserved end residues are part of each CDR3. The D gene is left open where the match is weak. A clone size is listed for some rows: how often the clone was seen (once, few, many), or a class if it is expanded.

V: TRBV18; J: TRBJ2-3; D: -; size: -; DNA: TGTGCCAGCTCACCTGACACCACAGATACGCAGTATTTT; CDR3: CASSPDTTDTQYF
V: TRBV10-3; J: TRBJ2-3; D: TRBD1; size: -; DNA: TGTGCCATCAGTTCCCGACAGGGTTCAGATACGCAGTATTTT; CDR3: CAISSRQGSDTQYF
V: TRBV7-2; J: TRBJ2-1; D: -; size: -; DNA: TGTGCCAGCAAGGAGGTGAATGAGCAGTTCTTC; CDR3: CASKEVNEQFF
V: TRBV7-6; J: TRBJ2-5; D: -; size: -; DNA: TGTGCCAGCAACAGAGTGGGGGGGCCGGAGACCCAGTACTTC; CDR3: CASNRVGGPETQYF
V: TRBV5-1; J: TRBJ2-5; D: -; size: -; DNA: TGCGCCAGCAGCTTGGGACCCGGGCGACAAGAGACCCAGTACTTC; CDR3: CASSLGPGRQETQYF
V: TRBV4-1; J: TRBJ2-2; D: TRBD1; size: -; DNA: TGCGCCAGCAGCCATCCGGGACAGGGGGCGCGCCCCGCGAACACCGGGGAGCTGTTTTTT; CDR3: CASSHPGQGARPANTGELFF
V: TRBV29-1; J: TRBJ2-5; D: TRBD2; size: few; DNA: TGCAGCGTAGGGCTAGCGGGAATAGAGACCCAGTACTTC; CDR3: CSVGLAGIETQYF
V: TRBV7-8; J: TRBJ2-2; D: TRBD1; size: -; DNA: TGTGCCAGCAGCCCCCTAGGACAGGGAAAAAACACCGGGGAGCTGTTTTTT; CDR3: CASSPLGQGKNTGELFF
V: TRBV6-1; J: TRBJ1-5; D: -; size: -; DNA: TGTGCCAGCAGTGAAGGTGTTAGGGCCCAGCATTTT; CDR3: CASSEGVRAQHF
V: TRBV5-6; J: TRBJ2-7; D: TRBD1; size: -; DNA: TGTGCCAGCAGCAATGAGCCGGGACAGGGGGCACGAGAGCAGTACTTC; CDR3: CASSNEPGQGAREQYF
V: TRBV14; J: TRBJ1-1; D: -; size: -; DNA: TGTGCCAGCGCGGCAGGGACGAACACTGAAGCTTTCTTT; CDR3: CASAAGTNTEAFF
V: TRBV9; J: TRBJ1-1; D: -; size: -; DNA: TGTGCCAGCAGCGTATCGGGGACATCGAACACTGAAGCTTTCTTT; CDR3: CASSVSGTSNTEAFF
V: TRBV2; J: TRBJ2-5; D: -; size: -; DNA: TGTGCCAGCTCACTTGGACAAGAGACCCAGTACTTC; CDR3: CASSLGQETQYF
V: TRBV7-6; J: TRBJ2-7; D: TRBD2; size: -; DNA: TGTGCCAGCAGCTTAGAGGTAGCGGGAGACTACGAGCAGTACTTC; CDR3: CASSLEVAGDYEQYF
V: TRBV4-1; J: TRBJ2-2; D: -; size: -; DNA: TGCGCCAGCAGCCAAGATAAGGGATGGGGTAACACCGGGGAGCTGTTTTTT; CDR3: CASSQDKGWGNTGELFF
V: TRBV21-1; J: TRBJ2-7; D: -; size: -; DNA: TGTGCCAGCAGTGGACCGGGACCGCTACCCTACGAGCAGTACTTC; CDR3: CASSGPGPLPYEQYF
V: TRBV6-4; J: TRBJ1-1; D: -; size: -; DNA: TGTGCCATCCCGACTAGGACTGAAGCTTTCTTT; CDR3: CAIPTRTEAFF
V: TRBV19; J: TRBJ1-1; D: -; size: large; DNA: TGTGCCAGTAGTCAGCAGGGGCGAGGGACTGAAGCTTTCTTT; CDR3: CASSQQGRGTEAFF
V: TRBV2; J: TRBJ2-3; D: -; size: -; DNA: TGTGCCAGCAATAAGGAAGGAACAGATACGCAGTATTTT; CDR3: CASNKEGTDTQYF
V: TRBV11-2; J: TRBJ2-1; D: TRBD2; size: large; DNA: TGTGCCAGCAGCTCGAGACTAGCGGGGGCATACAATGAGCAGTTCTTC; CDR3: CASSSRLAGAYNEQFF
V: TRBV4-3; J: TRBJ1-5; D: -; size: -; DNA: TGCGCCAGCAGCCAAGATCATTCCAAGAATCAGCCCCAGCATTTT; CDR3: CASSQDHSKNQPQHF
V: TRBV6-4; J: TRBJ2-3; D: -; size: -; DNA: TGTGCCAGCAGCCCGGAATCTAGCACAGATACGCAGTATTTT; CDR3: CASSPESSTDTQYF
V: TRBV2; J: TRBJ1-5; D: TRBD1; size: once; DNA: TGTGCCAGCAGATTTGGGACAGGGGGCGCGGGCCGGCAGCCCCAGCATTTT; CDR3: CASRFGTGGAGRQPQHF
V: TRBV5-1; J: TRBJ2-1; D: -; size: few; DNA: TGCGCCAGCACCTACCGGGCCATGAAAGGGGGTGAGCAGTTCTTC; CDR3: CASTYRAMKGGEQFF
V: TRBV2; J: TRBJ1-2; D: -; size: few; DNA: TGTGCCAGCAGGGGGATGCTCGACTATGGCTACACCTTC; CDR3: CASRGMLDYGYTF
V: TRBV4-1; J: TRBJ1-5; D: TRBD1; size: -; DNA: TGCGCCAGCAGCCTGCGACAGGGGCTGGATCAGCCCCAGCATTTT; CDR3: CASSLRQGLDQPQHF
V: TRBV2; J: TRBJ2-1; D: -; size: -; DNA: TGTGCCAGCAGTGAGGAAGCCCAGCAGTTCTTC; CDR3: CASSEEAQQFF
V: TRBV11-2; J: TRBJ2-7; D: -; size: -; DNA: TGTGCCAGCAGCTTAGATCAGCCCTACTACCACGAGCAGTACTTC; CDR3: CASSLDQPYYHEQYF
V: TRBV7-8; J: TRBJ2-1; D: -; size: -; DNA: TGTGCCAGCAGCTTAGTAGCGAACTCCTACAATGAGCAGTTCTTC; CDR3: CASSLVANSYNEQFF
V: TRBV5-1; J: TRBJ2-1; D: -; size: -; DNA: TGCGCCAGCGCCACAGCCAATGAGCAGTTCTTC; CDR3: CASATANEQFF
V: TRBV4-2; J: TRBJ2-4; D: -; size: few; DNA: TGTGCCAGCAGCCAGGCCGGGGACAAAAACATTCAGTACTTC; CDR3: CASSQAGDKNIQYF
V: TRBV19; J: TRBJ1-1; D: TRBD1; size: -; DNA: TGTGCCAGTATTACAGGACAGGGGGCGCGCGGCACTGAAGCTTTCTTT; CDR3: CASITGQGARGTEAFF
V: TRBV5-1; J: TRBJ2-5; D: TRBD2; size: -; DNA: TGCGCCAGCAGCCTACCCGACTCGGGAGGGGCCCAGTACTTC; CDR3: CASSLPDSGGAQYF
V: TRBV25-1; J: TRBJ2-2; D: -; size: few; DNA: TGTGCCAGCAGTGATCTAGCTAACACCGGGGAGCTGTTTTTT; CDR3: CASSDLANTGELFF
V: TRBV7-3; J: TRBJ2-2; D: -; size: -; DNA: TGTGCCAGCAGCTTCTCTCCGACCGGGGAGCTGTTTTTT; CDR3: CASSFSPTGELFF
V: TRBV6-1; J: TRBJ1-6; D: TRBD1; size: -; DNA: TGTGCCAGCAGTCGACAGGGGAATTCACCCCTCCACTTT; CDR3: CASSRQGNSPLHF
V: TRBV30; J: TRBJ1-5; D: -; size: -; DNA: TGTGCCTGGAGTGAGGGGGGACATAGCAATCAGCCCCAGCATTTT; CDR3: CAWSEGGHSNQPQHF
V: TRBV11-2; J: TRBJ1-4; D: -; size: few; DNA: TGTGCCAGCAGCTTTTCAGGGAGGCAAGATGAAAAACTGTTTTTT; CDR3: CASSFSGRQDEKLFF
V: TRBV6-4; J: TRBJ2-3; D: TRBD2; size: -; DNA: TGTGCCAGCAGTGAGTCAACTAGCGACTCAGATACGCAGTATTTT; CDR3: CASSESTSDSDTQYF
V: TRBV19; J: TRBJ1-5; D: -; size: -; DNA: TGTGCCAGTATCGGGCGGGGCAATCAGCCCCAGCATTTT; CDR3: CASIGRGNQPQHF
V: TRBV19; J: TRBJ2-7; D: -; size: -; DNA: TGTGCCAGTAGTATAGGTAGCGGCCTCTCGGGCTACGAGCAGTACTTC; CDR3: CASSIGSGLSGYEQYF
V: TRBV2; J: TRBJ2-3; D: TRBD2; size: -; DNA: TGTGCCAGCACGGACGGGGCTAGCGGATACACAGATACGCAGTATTTT; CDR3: CASTDGASGYTDTQYF
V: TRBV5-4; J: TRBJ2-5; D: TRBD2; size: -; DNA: TGTGCCAGCAGCCCCTCGACTAGCGGGAGATCTGAGACCCAGTACTTC; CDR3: CASSPSTSGRSETQYF
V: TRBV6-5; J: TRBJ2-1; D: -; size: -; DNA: TGTGCCAGCAGTTACTCCCAAGGAGCGGGTGAGCAGTTCTTC; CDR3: CASSYSQGAGEQFF